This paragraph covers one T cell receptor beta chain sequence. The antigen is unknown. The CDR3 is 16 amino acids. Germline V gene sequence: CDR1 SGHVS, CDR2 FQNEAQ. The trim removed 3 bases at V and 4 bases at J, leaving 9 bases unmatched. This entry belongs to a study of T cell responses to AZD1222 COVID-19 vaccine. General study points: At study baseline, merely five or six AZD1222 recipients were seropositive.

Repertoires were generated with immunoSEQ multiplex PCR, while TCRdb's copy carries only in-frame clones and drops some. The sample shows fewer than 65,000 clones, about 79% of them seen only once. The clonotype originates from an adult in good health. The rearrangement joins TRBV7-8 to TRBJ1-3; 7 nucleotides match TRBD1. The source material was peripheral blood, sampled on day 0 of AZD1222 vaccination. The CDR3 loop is CASSLLGGTAGNTIYF. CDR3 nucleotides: TGTGCCAGCAGCTTGCTGGGAGGGACAGCAGGAAACACCATATATTTT.